This TCR beta chain was sequenced for a study of PD-L1 blockade in urothelial cancer. Study in general: Blood-derived samples held a median about 130,000 T cells.

Study findings and constraints: Clones that were tumor-associated expanded more in the blood of durable-benefit patients at 3 weeks. Patients with below-median pretreatment blood clonality survived longer.

A remark on this clone: The antigen is undetermined.

TCRdb's table, derived via immunoSEQ multiplex PCR, lists solely in-frame clones and lacks some. Found here are around 100,000 clones, more than 75% of them singletons; the top ten hold about 2%. Time point here: pretreatment peripheral blood. Locally advanced or metastatic urothelial carcinoma was diagnosed in the patients. Germline V lookup: CDR1 DFQATT, CDR2 SNEGSKA (reference sequence). Between the trimmed V and J ends, which lost 6 bases and 11 bases, there was a span of 14 bases. The CDR3 length is 11 residues. Source: PBMCs, taken around atezolizumab (anti-PD-L1) treatment. The chain is built from TRBV20-1 and TRBJ1-5; D unclear. This TCR was sampled from a man aged 55-75 years with urothelial cancer. DNA for the CDR3: TGCAGTGCGTTCGGGGTTACGTCCCAGCATTTT. It is translated as CSAFGVTSQHF.